These 12 T cell receptor beta chains share one sample of origin, sequenced in a study of blood T cell repertoires in COVID-19. Measured with immunoSEQ multiplex PCR; TCRdb has only the in-frame clones, and not every one. The sample contains about 210,000 clones, almost 85% of which appear only once. Sequenced sample: peripheral blood. The receptors come from a woman in her fifties or sixties with active or convalescent COVID-19.

The chain is built from TRBV7-9 and TRBJ1-2, with 8 bases fitting TRBD1. The CDR3 has 12 residues. CDR1 is SEHNR, CDR2 FQNEAQ, per germline (reference sequence). V was pared by 5 bases and J by 7 bases, with 3 bases of the junction left unmatched. The CDR3 region is CASSPGTGGYTF. DNA for the CDR3: TGTGCCAGCAGCCCAGGGACAGGTGGCTACACCTTC.

The rearrangement uses TRBV27 and TRBJ1-1; D remains ambiguous. V was clipped by 6 bases and J by 4 bases, with 15 bases between them. CDR3 size: 14 residues. CDR1 MNHEY and CDR2 SMNVEV come from the germline V gene (reference sequence). The CDR3 loop reads CASRAGSWATEAFF. The CDR3 DNA follows: TGTGCCAGCAGGGCCGGCAGCTGGGCCACTGAAGCTTTCTTT.

The rearrangement links TRBV2 to TRBJ2-3; D might be TRBD1 (6 bases). Germline lookup yields CDR1 SNHLY and CDR2 FYNNEI. This CDR3 spans 14 amino acids. Trimming took 7 bases from V and 1 from J, leaving 12 bases between them. CDR3 sequence: CASKRGSGTDTQYF. In nucleotides, the CDR3 is TGTGCCAGCAAAAGGGGGTCGGGCACAGATACGCAGTATTTT.

This chain links TRBV29-1 with TRBJ2-1; D perhaps matches TRBD1 (5 bases). The CDR3 consists of 16 residues. Germline CDR1 and CDR2: SQVTM and ANQGSEA. The V and J ends lost 2 bases and 2 bases respectively, with 16 bases between them. The CDR3 here is CSVEKGSGNTYNEQFF. In DNA, the CDR3 is TGCAGCGTTGAAAAGGGGTCAGGGAACACCTACAATGAGCAGTTCTTC.

This clone was observed a few times. The chain has TRBV19 and TRBJ1-1, with D unresolved. From germline, CDR1 is LNHDA and CDR2 SQIVND (reference sequence). This CDR3 has 13 residues. Trimming cost V 10 bases and J 4 bases, with 16 bases left between them. CDR3 sequence reads: CATTRKRGTEAFF. CDR3 sequence (DNA): TGTGCCACCACCAGAAAGCGCGGCACTGAAGCTTTCTTT.

The chain carries TRBV7-9 and TRBJ1-2; perhaps TRBD1 as D (5 bases). V gave up 7 bases and J gave up 4 bases, with 10 bases separating them. The germline CDR1 and CDR2 sequences are SEHNR and FQNEAQ (reference sequence). This CDR3 contains 12 residues. In DNA, the CDR3 is TGTGCCAGCAACCACGGGGGCTATGGCTACACCTTC. It is translated as CASNHGGYGYTF.

The CDR3 loop reads CASSYSPGLGTEAFF. The CDR3 nucleotides are TGTGCCAGCAGTTACTCGCCAGGGCTGGGCACTGAAGCTTTCTTT. The rearrangement links TRBV6-2 or TRBV6-3 to TRBJ1-1; possible D gene TRBD1, 5 bases. V lost 0 bases and J lost 4, with 12 bases in between. The CDR3 is 15 residues long. CDR1 MNHEY and CDR2 SVGEGT come from the germline V gene.

For the CDR3, the DNA is TGTGCCACCAGTGATTTGCGACAGGGTAAAACTTTCTTT. Its translation: CATSDLRQGKTFF. The V gene is TRBV24-1, the J gene TRBJ1-1; TRBD1 matches at 7 bases. V lost 0 bases to trimming and J lost 12 bases; unmatched junction nucleotides: 6. This CDR3 contains 13 residues. CDR1 and CDR2 (germline): KGHDR, SFDVKD.

This sequence joins TRBV5-4 and TRBJ1-2; D is undetermined. CDR3 length: 14 residues. The V and J ends lost 6 bases and 6 bases respectively, with 18 bases between them. Per the germline V gene, CDR1 is SGHNT and CDR2 is YYREEE (reference sequence). The CDR3 spells CASTRLEALDGYTF. The CDR3 DNA is TGTGCCAGCACCCGTCTGGAGGCGTTAGATGGCTACACCTTC.

The J gene is TRBJ1-4, the V gene TRBV28, with no clear D. V lost 7 bases and J 6 bases, leaving 15 bases between the germline ends. This CDR3 has 14 residues. The germline V gene encodes CDR1 MDHEN and CDR2 SYDVKM. The DNA of the CDR3 is TGTGCCAGCATGCTTGACACCGGGGATGAAAAACTGTTTTTT. Amino acids: CASMLDTGDEKLFF.

The J gene is TRBJ2-1, the V gene TRBV5-4; 7 bases map to TRBD1. The CDR3 totals 11 residues. V was pared by 2 bases and J by 14 bases, with 4 bases of the junction left unmatched. CDR1 and CDR2 (germline): SGHNT, YYREEE (reference sequence). In DNA, the CDR3 is TGTGCCAGCAGCTTTGGGACAGAGGAGTTCTTC. This codes for CASSFGTEEFF. The full variable domain, its missing parts supplied by reference TRBV5-4 and TRBJ2-1, is ETGVTQSPTHLIKTRGQQVTLRCSSQSGHNTVSWYQQALGQGPQFIFQYYREEENGRGNFPPRFSGLQFPNYSSELNVNALELDDSALYLCASSFGTEEFFGPGTRLTVL.

The J gene is TRBJ1-5, the V gene TRBV10-3, with a weak D call TRBD1 (6 bases). This CDR3 is 13 amino acids long. Trimming took off 6 bases at V and 6 bases at J, with 12 bases between the two ends. Germline CDR1 ENHRY, CDR2 SYGVKD. DNA of the CDR3: TGTGCCATCAGATCAGGGGAAGGTCAGCCCCAGCATTTT. This translates into CAIRSGEGQPQHF.